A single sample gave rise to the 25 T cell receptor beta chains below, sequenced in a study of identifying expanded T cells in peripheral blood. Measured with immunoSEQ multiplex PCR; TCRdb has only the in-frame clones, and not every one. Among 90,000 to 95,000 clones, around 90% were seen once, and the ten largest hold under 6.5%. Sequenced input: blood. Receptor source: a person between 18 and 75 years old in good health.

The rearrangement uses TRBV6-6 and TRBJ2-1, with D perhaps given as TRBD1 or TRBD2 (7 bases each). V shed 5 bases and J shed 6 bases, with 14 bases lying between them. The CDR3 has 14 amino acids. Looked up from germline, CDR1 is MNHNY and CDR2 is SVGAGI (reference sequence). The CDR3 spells CASSDREGFNEQFF. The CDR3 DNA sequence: TGTGCCAGCAGTGACAGGGAGGGATTCAATGAGCAGTTCTTC.

CDR3 loop: CASSLGGVIADTGYNEQFF. In nucleotides, the CDR3 is TGTGCCAGCAGCTTAGGAGGGGTGATAGCGGATACGGGGTACAATGAGCAGTTCTTC. This sequence joins TRBV11-3 and TRBJ2-1; weak D call: TRBD2 (6 bases). CDR3 length equals 19 residues. Germline values: CDR1 SGHNT, CDR2 YENEEA. The V end lost 1 base, the J end lost 4 bases, and 23 bases lay between the germline ends.

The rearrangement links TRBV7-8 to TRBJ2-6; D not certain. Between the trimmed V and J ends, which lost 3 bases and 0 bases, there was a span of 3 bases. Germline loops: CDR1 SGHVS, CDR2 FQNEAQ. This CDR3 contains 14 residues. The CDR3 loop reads CASSLVSGANVLTF. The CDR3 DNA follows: TGTGCCAGCAGCTTGGTCTCTGGGGCCAACGTCCTGACTTTC.

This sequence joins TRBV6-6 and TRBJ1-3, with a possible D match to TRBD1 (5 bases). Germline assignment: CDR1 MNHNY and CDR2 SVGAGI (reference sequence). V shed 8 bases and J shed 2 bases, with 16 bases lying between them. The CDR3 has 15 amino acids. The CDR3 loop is CASFHGGNAGNTIYF. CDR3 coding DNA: TGTGCCAGCTTCCACGGGGGGAACGCTGGAAACACCATATATTTT.

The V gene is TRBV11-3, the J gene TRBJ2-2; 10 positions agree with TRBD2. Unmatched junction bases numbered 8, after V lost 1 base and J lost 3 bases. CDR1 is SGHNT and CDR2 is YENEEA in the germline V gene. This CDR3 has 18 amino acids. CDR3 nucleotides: TGTGCCAGCAGCTTAGGCGAGCGGGAGGGCCGCTACACCGGGGAGCTGTTTTTT. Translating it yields CASSLGEREGRYTGELFF.

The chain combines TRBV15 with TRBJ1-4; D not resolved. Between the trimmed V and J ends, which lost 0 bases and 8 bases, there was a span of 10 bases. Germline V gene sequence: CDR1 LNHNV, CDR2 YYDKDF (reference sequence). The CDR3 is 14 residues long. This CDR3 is CATSRDLINEKLFF. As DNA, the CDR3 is TGTGCCACCAGCAGAGATCTAATTAACGAAAAACTGTTTTTT.

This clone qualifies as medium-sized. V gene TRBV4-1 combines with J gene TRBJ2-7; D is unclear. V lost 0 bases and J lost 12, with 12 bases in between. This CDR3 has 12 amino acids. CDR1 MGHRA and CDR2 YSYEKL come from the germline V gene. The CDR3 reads CASSQDGQSVYF. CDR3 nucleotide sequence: TGCGCCAGCAGCCAAGACGGCCAAAGCGTGTACTTC.

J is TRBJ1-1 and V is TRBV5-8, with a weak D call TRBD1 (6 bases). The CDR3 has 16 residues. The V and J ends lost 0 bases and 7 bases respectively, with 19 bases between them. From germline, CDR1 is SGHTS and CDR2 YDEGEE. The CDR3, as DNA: TGTGCCAGCAGCTTGGCCCTTGTCGTCGGGGGCGGTGAAGCTTTCTTT. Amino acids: CASSLALVVGGGEAFF.

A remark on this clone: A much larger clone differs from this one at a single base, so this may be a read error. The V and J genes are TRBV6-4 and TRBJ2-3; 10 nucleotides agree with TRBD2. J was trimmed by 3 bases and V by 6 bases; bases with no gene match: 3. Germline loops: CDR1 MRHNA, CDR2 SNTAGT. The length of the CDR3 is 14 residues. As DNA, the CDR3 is TGTGCCAGCAGCGGGACTAGCGAGACAGATACGCAGTATTTT. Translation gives CASSGTSETDTQYF.

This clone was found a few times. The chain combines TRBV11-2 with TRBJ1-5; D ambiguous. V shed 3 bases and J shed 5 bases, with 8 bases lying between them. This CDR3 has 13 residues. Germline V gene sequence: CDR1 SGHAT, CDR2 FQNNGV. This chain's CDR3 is CASSLEQHQPQHF. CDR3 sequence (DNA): TGTGCCAGCAGCTTGGAACAGCATCAGCCCCAGCATTTT.

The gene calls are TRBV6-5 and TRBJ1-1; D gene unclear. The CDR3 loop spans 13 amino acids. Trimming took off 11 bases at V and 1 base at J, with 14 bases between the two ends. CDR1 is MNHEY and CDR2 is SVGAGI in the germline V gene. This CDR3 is CAGRRRANTEAFF. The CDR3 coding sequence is TGTGCCGGAAGGAGGAGAGCGAACACTGAAGCTTTCTTT.

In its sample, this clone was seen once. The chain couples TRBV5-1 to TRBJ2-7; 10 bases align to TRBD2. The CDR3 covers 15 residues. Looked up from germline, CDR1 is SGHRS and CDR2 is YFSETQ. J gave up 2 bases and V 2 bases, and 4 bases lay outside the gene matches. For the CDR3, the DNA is TGCGCCAGCAGCTTTGGTAGCGGGGGGACCTACGAGCAGTACTTC. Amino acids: CASSFGSGGTYEQYF.

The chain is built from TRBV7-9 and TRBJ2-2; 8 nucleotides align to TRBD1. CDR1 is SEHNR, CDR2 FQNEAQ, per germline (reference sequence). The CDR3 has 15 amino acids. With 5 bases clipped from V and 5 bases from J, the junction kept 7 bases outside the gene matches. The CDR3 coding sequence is TGTGCCAGCAGCCGATTACAGGGGGGTACCGGGGAGCTGTTTTTT. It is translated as CASSRLQGGTGELFF.

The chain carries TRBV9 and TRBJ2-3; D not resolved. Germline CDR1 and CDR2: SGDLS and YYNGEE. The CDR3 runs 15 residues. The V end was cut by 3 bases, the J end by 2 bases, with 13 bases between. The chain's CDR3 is CASSAYLENTDTQYF. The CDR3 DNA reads TGTGCCAGCAGCGCCTACCTCGAGAACACAGATACGCAGTATTTT. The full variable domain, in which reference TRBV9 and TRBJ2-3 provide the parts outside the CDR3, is DSGVTQTPKHLITATGQRVTLRCSPRSGDLSVYWYQQSLDQGLQFLIQYYNGEERAKGNILERFSAQQFPDLHSELNLSSLELGDSALYFCASSAYLENTDTQYFGPGTRLTVL.

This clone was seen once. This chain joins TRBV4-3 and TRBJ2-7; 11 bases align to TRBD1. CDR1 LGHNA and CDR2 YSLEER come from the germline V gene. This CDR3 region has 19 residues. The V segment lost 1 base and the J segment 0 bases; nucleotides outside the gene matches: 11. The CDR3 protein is CASSQGRRGDRGISYEQYF. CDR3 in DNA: TGCGCCAGCAGCCAAGGCCGCCGCGGGGACAGGGGGATCTCCTACGAGCAGTACTTC.

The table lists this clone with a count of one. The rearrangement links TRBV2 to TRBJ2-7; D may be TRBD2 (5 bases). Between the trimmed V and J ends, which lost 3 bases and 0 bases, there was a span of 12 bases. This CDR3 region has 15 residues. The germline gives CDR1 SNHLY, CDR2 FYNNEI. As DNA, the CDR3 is TGTGCCAGCAGTGAGGGAGACCCCAACTCCTACGAGCAGTACTTC. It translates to CASSEGDPNSYEQYF.

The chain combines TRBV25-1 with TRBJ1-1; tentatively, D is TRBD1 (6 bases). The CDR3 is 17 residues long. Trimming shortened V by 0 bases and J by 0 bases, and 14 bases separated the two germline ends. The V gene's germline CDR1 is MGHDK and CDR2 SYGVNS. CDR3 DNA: TGTGCCAGCAGTGAATATGGGGGGGCGCGAGTGAACACTGAAGCTTTCTTT. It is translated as CASSEYGGARVNTEAFF.

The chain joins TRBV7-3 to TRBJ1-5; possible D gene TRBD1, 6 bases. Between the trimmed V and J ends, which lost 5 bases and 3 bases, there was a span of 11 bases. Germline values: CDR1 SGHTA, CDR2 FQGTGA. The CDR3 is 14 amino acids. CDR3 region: CASSQTGFNQPQHF. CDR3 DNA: TGTGCCAGCAGCCAAACAGGGTTCAATCAGCCCCAGCATTTT.

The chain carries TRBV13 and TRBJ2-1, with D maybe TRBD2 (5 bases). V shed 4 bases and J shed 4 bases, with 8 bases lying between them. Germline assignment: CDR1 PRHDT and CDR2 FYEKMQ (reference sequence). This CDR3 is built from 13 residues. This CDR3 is CASSSRGYNEQFF. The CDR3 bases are TGTGCCAGCAGCTCCCGGGGTTACAATGAGCAGTTCTTC.

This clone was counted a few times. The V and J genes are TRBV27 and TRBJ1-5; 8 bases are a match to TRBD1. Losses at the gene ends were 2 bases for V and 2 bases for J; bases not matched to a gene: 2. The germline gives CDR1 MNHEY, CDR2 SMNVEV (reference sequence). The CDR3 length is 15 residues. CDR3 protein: CASSLAGGGNQPQHF. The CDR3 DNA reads TGTGCCAGCAGTTTAGCAGGGGGCGGCAATCAGCCCCAGCATTTT.

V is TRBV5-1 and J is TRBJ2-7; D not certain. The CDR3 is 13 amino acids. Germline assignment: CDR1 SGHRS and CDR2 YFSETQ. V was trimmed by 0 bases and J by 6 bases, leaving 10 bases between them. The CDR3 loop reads CASSLEARLEQYF. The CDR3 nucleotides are TGCGCCAGCAGCTTGGAGGCTCGTCTCGAGCAGTACTTC.

The CDR3 is CASSESRAPYEQYF. The CDR3 region has the DNA TGCGCCAGCAGTGAGTCGAGAGCTCCCTACGAGCAGTACTTC. The chain combines TRBV10-1 with TRBJ2-7; unclear D gene. Trimming shortened V by 0 bases and J by 2 bases, and 8 bases separated the two germline ends. From germline, CDR1 is WNHNN and CDR2 SYGVQD (reference sequence). The CDR3 is 14 residues long.

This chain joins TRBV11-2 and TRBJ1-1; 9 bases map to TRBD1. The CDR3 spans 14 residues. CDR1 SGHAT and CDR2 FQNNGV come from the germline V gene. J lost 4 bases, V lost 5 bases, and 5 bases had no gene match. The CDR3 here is CASSVTTGGTEAFF. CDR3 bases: TGTGCCAGCAGCGTTACGACAGGGGGCACTGAAGCTTTCTTT.

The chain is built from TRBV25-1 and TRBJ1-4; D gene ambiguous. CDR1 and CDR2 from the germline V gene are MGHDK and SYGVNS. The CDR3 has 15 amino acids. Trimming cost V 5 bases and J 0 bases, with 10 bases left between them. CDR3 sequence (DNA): TGTGCCAGCAGTCCCCCCCTGGCAACTAATGAAAAACTGTTTTTT. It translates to CASSPPLATNEKLFF. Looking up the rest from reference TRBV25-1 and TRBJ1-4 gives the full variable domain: EADIYQTPRYLVIGTGKKITLECSQTMGHDKMYWYQQDPGMELHLIHYSYGVNSTEKGDLSSESTVSRIRTEHFPLTLESARPSHTSQYLCASSPPLATNEKLFFGSGTQLSVL.

The CDR3 bases are TGTGCCAGCTCACCTAATCAAGACGAGCAGTACTTC. Residues: CASSPNQDEQYF. This rearrangement joins TRBV18 to TRBJ2-7; D not certain. The CDR3 has 12 amino acids. The germline CDR1 and CDR2 sequences are KGHSH and LQKENI. Trimming cost V 3 bases and J 5 bases, with 8 bases left between them.